This T cell receptor (beta chain) was sequenced during a study of Graves' ophthalmopathy and Graves' hyperthyroidism. To note about this clonotype: It may be a read error: a sequence one base away is much more abundant.

Amplification targeted the TCR beta CDR3 regions, with RNA transcripts as the source material. After a first-round RT-PCR with HTBI primers, a second-round multiplex PCR was run. TCRdb re-derived calls from the multiplex PCR reads in MiXCR, one entry per CDR3 protein. The table lists 620,000 or so distinct CDR3 sequences, about 20% of them singletons. Looked up from germline, CDR1 is SNHLY and CDR2 is FYNNEI. This CDR3 is built from 14 residues. The chain carries TRBV2 and TRBJ2-7; D gene unclear. This clonotype originated in a woman in her late teens or twenties with stable Graves' hyperthyroidism. Some clones in this sample may be carry-over from other donors' samples. The sample comprised peripheral blood. CDR3 DNA sequence: TGTGTCAGCAGGACCCACCGCGACTCCTACGAGCAGTACTTC. Protein: CVSRTHRDSYEQYF. Full variable domain (rest looked up from reference TRBV2 and TRBJ2-7): EPEVTQTPSHQVTQMGQEVILRCVPISNHLYFYWYRQILGQKVEFLVSFYNNEISEKSEIFDDQFSVERPDGSNFTLKIRSTKLEDSAMYFCVSRTHRDSYEQYFGPGTRLTVT.